The 30 T cell receptor beta chains reported below all come from one sample, sequenced in a study of blood T cell repertoires in COVID-19 (TCRdb year 2020). Library preparation employed the immunoSEQ multiplex PCR assay. Drawn from immuneACCESS, this table holds only the in-frame rearrangements with V and J called that TCRdb kept. Clones are partly lost; checked studies trace under half to an unresolved V gene and leave the rest unexplained. The sample table lists around 150,000 clones, 75% to 85% of them with a count of one. About 3.4% of the sample comes from the top ten. What was sequenced was PBMCs or T cells enriched from blood (not recorded which). These receptors were obtained from a woman in her fifties or sixties who had recovered from COVID-19.

CDR3 in amino acids: CASHRDSPEAFF. The CDR3 DNA sequence: TGTGCCAGCCACAGGGATTCCCCTGAAGCTTTCTTT. The V gene is TRBV6-5, the J gene TRBJ1-1; D might be TRBD1 (6 bases). Looked up from germline, CDR1 is MNHEY and CDR2 is SVGAGI. Trimming removed 8 bases from V and 6 bases from J, with 13 bases in between. The CDR3 runs 12 residues.

V gene TRBV6-5 combines with J gene TRBJ1-1; no reliable D call. Trimming stripped 3 bases from V and 1 base from J, with 9 bases between. The CDR3 is 14 amino acids. Germline-derived CDR1 and CDR2 are MNHEY and SVGAGI. The CDR3 coding sequence is TGTGCCAGCAGTTATGCGGTGGAGAACACTGAAGCTTTCTTT. As protein: CASSYAVENTEAFF.

The J gene is TRBJ1-4, the V gene TRBV5-4, with D unclear. V lost 0 bases, J lost 5 bases, and 8 bases lay in between. Germline loops: CDR1 SGHNT, CDR2 YYREEE (reference sequence). This CDR3 comprises 14 residues. The CDR3 nucleotides read TGTGCCAGCAGCTTGGGCGGGGTAAATGAAAAACTGTTTTTT. Translated, it gives CASSLGGVNEKLFF.

The V and J genes are TRBV7-9 and TRBJ2-7, with TRBD1 matching over 10 bases. Trimming took 5 bases from V and 3 from J; bases not matched to a gene: 7. The germline gives CDR1 SEHNR, CDR2 FQNEAQ (reference sequence). The CDR3 runs 15 residues. The CDR3 here is CASSRDRGLIYEQYF. The DNA for the CDR3 is TGTGCCAGCAGCCGGGACAGGGGTCTTATCTACGAGCAGTACTTC.

The chain is built from TRBV3-1 (or the pseudogene TRBV3-2) and TRBJ2-7; 8 positions agree with TRBD1. Germline CDR1 is LGHDT and CDR2 is YNNKEL (reference sequence). With 4 bases clipped from V and 3 bases from J, the junction kept 5 bases outside the gene matches. The CDR3 sequence is 14 residues long. CDR3 sequence reads: CASSLGGQGYEQYF. In DNA, the CDR3 is TGTGCCAGCAGCCTAGGTGGACAGGGCTACGAGCAGTACTTC.

The chain joins TRBV27 to TRBJ2-1, with 9 nucleotides matching TRBD1. The CDR3 is 15 amino acids. From germline, CDR1 is MNHEY and CDR2 SMNVEV (reference sequence). V lost 7 bases to trimming and J lost 3 bases; unmatched junction nucleotides: 7. CDR3 DNA: TGTGCCAGCAACCGCGGGACAGGGTACTACAATGAGCAGTTCTTC. As protein: CASNRGTGYYNEQFF.

CDR3 in DNA: TGCGCCAGCAGTGATGCAGGGGCGGCGAACACCGGGGAGCTGTTTTTT. Its translation: CASSDAGAANTGELFF. The chain uses TRBV10-1 and TRBJ2-2; the D gene is possibly TRBD1 (6 bases). CDR1 is WNHNN, CDR2 SYGVQD, per germline (reference sequence). V was cut by 3 bases and J by 0 bases, with 11 bases left in between. The CDR3 sequence is 16 residues long.

The chain combines TRBV30 with TRBJ2-5; TRBD1 matches 9 bases. CDR1 is GTSNPN and CDR2 is SVGIG in the germline V gene (reference sequence). The CDR3 runs 15 residues. After removal of 3 bases from V and 4 bases from J, the junction contained 9 bases not matched to a gene. As DNA, the CDR3 is TGTGCCTGGAGAAGCCGGGACAGGGTTGGAGAGACCCAGTACTTC. This encodes CAWRSRDRVGETQYF. The complete variable domain, with remaining parts taken from reference TRBV30 and TRBJ2-5, reads SQTIHQWPATLVQPVGSPLSLECTVEGTSNPNLYWYRQAAGRGLQLLFYSVGIGQISSEVPQNLSASRPQDRQFILSSKKLLLSDSGFYLCAWRSRDRVGETQYFGPGTRLLVL.

V and J are TRBV4-2 and TRBJ2-1; 8 bases align to TRBD2. CDR1 is LGHNA, CDR2 YNFKEQ, per germline. The CDR3 loop spans 16 amino acids. The trim removed 0 bases at V and 4 bases at J, leaving 5 bases unmatched. Here the CDR3 DNA reads TGTGCCAGCAGCCAAGAGTGGCGGGGGGCTTACAATGAGCAGTTCTTC. Encoded protein: CASSQEWRGAYNEQFF.

The DNA of the CDR3 is TGCGCCAGCAGCTTGGACAGGGCTTTGCGTAGTGAGCAGTTCTTC. Its translation is CASSLDRALRSEQFF. This chain connects TRBV5-1 to TRBJ2-1; weak D call: TRBD1 (6 bases). This CDR3 is built from 15 residues. V shed 0 bases and J shed 9 bases, with 16 bases lying between them. From germline, CDR1 is SGHRS and CDR2 YFSETQ.

This chain connects TRBV4-1 to TRBJ2-5; D is perhaps TRBD2 (6 bases). V lost 0 bases, J lost 1 base, and 9 bases lay in between. Germline V gene lookup returns CDR1 MGHRA and CDR2 YSYEKL. This CDR3 has 15 residues. The CDR3 region has the DNA TGCGCCAGCAGCCAAGATTGGGGGGTCCAAGAGACCCAGTACTTC. It specifies CASSQDWGVQETQYF.

The J gene is TRBJ2-5, the V gene TRBV19, with a tentative D call TRBD1 (5 bases). With 4 bases removed from V and 5 bases from J, the gap between germline ends came to 17 bases. CDR1 is LNHDA, CDR2 SQIVND, per germline (reference sequence). The CDR3 contains 15 residues. CDR3 loop: CASSKAAGILETQYF. CDR3 nucleotides: TGTGCCAGTAGTAAGGCTGCAGGGATTTTGGAGACCCAGTACTTC. The full variable domain, its missing parts supplied by reference TRBV19 and TRBJ2-5, is DGGITQSPKYLFRKEGQNVTLSCEQNLNHDAMYWYRQDPGQGLRLIYYSQIVNDFQKGDIAEGYSVSREKKESFPLTVTSAQKNPTAFYLCASSKAAGILETQYFGPGTRLLVL.

This clone was found once. The V call is TRBV19, the J call TRBJ1-6; maybe TRBD1 (6 bases). This CDR3 has 16 amino acids. CDR1 is LNHDA, CDR2 SQIVND, per germline (reference sequence). Trimming cost V 3 bases and J 6 bases, with 15 bases left between them. The CDR3 sequence is CASSILRKGVNSPLHF. The CDR3 bases are TGTGCCAGTAGTATCCTCCGAAAGGGGGTTAATTCACCCCTCCACTTT. Drawing the rest from reference TRBV19 and TRBJ1-6, the complete variable domain is DGGITQSPKYLFRKEGQNVTLSCEQNLNHDAMYWYRQDPGQGLRLIYYSQIVNDFQKGDIAEGYSVSREKKESFPLTVTSAQKNPTAFYLCASSILRKGVNSPLHFGNGTRLTVT.

The chain recombines TRBV7-2 with TRBJ1-1; D possibly corresponds to TRBD1 (5 bases). Germline CDR1 SGHTA, CDR2 FQGNSA. The CDR3 sequence is 16 residues long. V lost 4 bases and J lost 4, with 19 bases in between. The CDR3 DNA reads TGTGCCAGCAGCTCCCAGATAAATCAGGGTGGCACTGAAGCTTTCTTT. Amino acid sequence: CASSSQINQGGTEAFF.

The chain uses TRBV30 and TRBJ2-5, with D perhaps matching TRBD2 (6 bases). The V gene's germline CDR1 is GTSNPN and CDR2 SVGIG (reference sequence). This CDR3 is built from 14 residues. The V end was cut by 1 base, the J end by 5 bases, with 14 bases between. The CDR3 loop reads CAWSGRGSWETQYF. In nucleotides, the CDR3 is TGTGCCTGGAGTGGGAGGGGATCTTGGGAGACCCAGTACTTC.

J is TRBJ1-2 and V is TRBV24-1, with 7 bases matching TRBD1. Germline CDR1 reads KGHDR; CDR2 reads SFDVKD. This CDR3 has 17 amino acids. V lost 3 bases to trimming and J lost 8 bases; unmatched junction nucleotides: 17. As DNA, the CDR3 is TGTGCCACCAGTGATGGTAGGTTAGGGGGCCTCTCGGAGGGCTACACCTTC. Amino acids: CATSDGRLGGLSEGYTF.

This clone was seen a single time. V and J are TRBV20-1 and TRBJ1-4, with D unresolved. V was trimmed by 0 bases and J by 8 bases, leaving 4 bases between them. CDR1 is DFQATT, CDR2 SNEGSKA, per germline (reference sequence). The CDR3 has 11 amino acids. In DNA, the CDR3 is TGCAGTGCTAGAGATCGGGAAAAACTGTTTTTT. Translating it yields CSARDREKLFF.

The chain couples TRBV28 to TRBJ1-5; tentative D call: TRBD1 (5 bases). CDR1 is MDHEN and CDR2 is SYDVKM in the germline V gene. The CDR3 covers 12 residues. Trimming took 7 bases from V and 7 from J, leaving 11 bases between them. CDR3 loop: CASKAGIQPQHF. The CDR3, as DNA: TGTGCCAGCAAGGCAGGGATACAGCCCCAGCATTTT.

The V gene is TRBV5-8, the J gene TRBJ2-3; 7 bases match TRBD2. V lost 4 bases, J lost 4 bases, and 9 bases stayed unmatched. Per the germline V gene, CDR1 is SGHTS and CDR2 is YDEGEE. The CDR3 is made up of 15 amino acids. CDR3 coding DNA: TGTGCCAGCAGCCCAATTGTGGGGGGGTCAGATACGCAGTATTTT. It is translated as CASSPIVGGSDTQYF. The complete variable domain, with remaining parts taken from reference TRBV5-8 and TRBJ2-3, reads EAGVTQSPTHLIKTRGQQATLRCSPISGHTSVYWYQQALGLGLQFLLWYDEGEERNRGNFPPRFSGRQFPNYSSELNVNALELEDSALYLCASSPIVGGSDTQYFGPGTRLTVL.

Points on this clone: One junction end does not reproduce the germline sequence, and a read error may be involved. The rearrangement links TRBV19 to TRBJ1-2, with D perhaps TRBD1 (6 bases). CDR3 length: 13 residues. Germline V gene sequence: CDR1 LNHDA, CDR2 SQIVND (reference sequence). The chain's CDR3 is CASSYRRDMESFF. The CDR3 DNA is TGTGCCAGTAGCTACCGCCGGGACATGGAATCATTCTTC.

The chain is built from TRBV6-6 and TRBJ2-3; D might be TRBD2 (6 bases). CDR3 length: 15 residues. Looked up from germline, CDR1 is MNHNY and CDR2 is SVGAGI (reference sequence). The germline V and J ends were trimmed by 5 bases and 0 bases, with 12 bases remaining between them. The CDR3 protein is CASSRRRASTDTQYF. In nucleotides, the CDR3 is TGTGCCAGCAGTCGCCGGAGGGCGAGCACAGATACGCAGTATTTT.

CDR3 nucleotide sequence: TGTGCCAGCAGCCCGGGACGGGAGATAAATACGCAGTATTTT. This encodes CASSPGREINTQYF. The gene calls are TRBV6-6 and TRBJ2-3, with D perhaps matching TRBD2 (6 bases). Germline assignment: CDR1 MNHNY and CDR2 SVGAGI (reference sequence). The CDR3 extends over 14 amino acids. V lost 6 bases and J 7 bases, leaving 17 bases between the germline ends.

V and J are TRBV27 and TRBJ1-5; TRBD1 might be the D (6 bases). This CDR3 region has 15 residues. Germline values: CDR1 MNHEY, CDR2 SMNVEV (reference sequence). The ends were cut back, 7 bases at V and 3 bases at J, with 16 bases in the middle. The CDR3 reads CASIHTGHINQPQHF. The CDR3 DNA is TGTGCCAGCATACACACGGGACACATCAATCAGCCCCAGCATTTT.

This clone was observed once. The chain is built from TRBV6-5 and TRBJ1-2; no clear D. V lost 2 bases, J lost 1 base, and 5 bases lay in between. Germline CDR1 reads MNHEY; CDR2 reads SVGAGI. The CDR3 is 13 residues long. CDR3 nucleotide sequence: TGTGCCAGCAGTTACACAGTTAACTATGGCTACACCTTC. Its translation: CASSYTVNYGYTF.

A few counts support this clone. This chain joins TRBV4-1 and TRBJ1-5; no clear D. The CDR3 is 18 amino acids. Deletions cut 4 bases from V and 2 bases from J, with 21 bases between. Germline loops: CDR1 MGHRA, CDR2 YSYEKL. CDR3 nucleotides: TGCGCCAGCAGCCCATCTTTAGGTCCAGGTCCGGGCAATCAGCCCCAGCATTTT. Protein product: CASSPSLGPGPGNQPQHF.

The rearrangement joins TRBV27 to TRBJ2-1, with 11 positions matching TRBD1. CDR1 MNHEY and CDR2 SMNVEV come from the germline V gene (reference sequence). The CDR3 length is 15 residues. J was trimmed by 7 bases and V by 6 bases; bases with no gene match: 8. In DNA form, the CDR3 reads TGTGCCAGCAGCCCTAGGACAGGGGGCTGGAATGAGCAGTTCTTC. Its translation is CASSPRTGGWNEQFF.

The rearrangement joins TRBV4-1 to TRBJ1-3; D call uncertain. V lost 4 bases and J 6 bases, leaving 16 bases between the germline ends. The V gene's germline CDR1 is MGHRA and CDR2 YSYEKL. This CDR3 contains 15 residues. CDR3 in amino acids: CASSPKPGGENTIYF. CDR3 DNA: TGCGCCAGCAGCCCGAAACCGGGTGGAGAAAACACCATATATTTT.

The chain carries TRBV18 and TRBJ2-1; tentative D call: TRBD1 (5 bases). The CDR3 extends over 14 amino acids. CDR1 is KGHSH and CDR2 is LQKENI in the germline V gene. The ends were cut back, 0 bases at V and 6 bases at J, with 9 bases in the middle. The CDR3 region is CASSPPGRANEQFF. The CDR3 DNA is TGTGCCAGCTCACCACCCGGCAGGGCCAATGAGCAGTTCTTC.

The rearrangement joins TRBV20-1 to TRBJ1-4; D may be TRBD1 (6 bases). The CDR3 sequence is 15 residues long. Germline V gives CDR1 DFQATT, CDR2 SNEGSKA (reference sequence). With 3 bases removed from V and 7 bases from J, the gap between germline ends came to 18 bases. The CDR3 nucleotides read TGCAGTGCTAGTAAGACCGGGGGGCTCAGTGAAAAACTGTTTTTT. Translated: CSASKTGGLSEKLFF.

At least ten counts were recorded for this clone. V is TRBV24-1 and J is TRBJ2-5, with 7 bases identical to TRBD1. Losses at the gene ends were 6 bases for V and 1 base for J; bases not matched to a gene: 4. Germline CDR1 reads KGHDR; CDR2 reads SFDVKD. This CDR3 comprises 14 residues. The chain's CDR3 is CATSSTGTQETQYF. The CDR3 nucleotides read TGTGCCACCAGTTCGACAGGGACCCAAGAGACCCAGTACTTC.